This record looks at one T cell receptor (beta chain) sequence and its context. Its antigen is undetermined. V lost 0 bases, J lost 4 bases, and 4 bases stayed unmatched. Germline CDR1 reads SGHRS; CDR2 reads YFSETQ. This CDR3 has 15 residues. The data stem from a study of T cell responses to AZD1222 COVID-19 vaccine. Overall study results and limits: Clonal diversity may have been underestimated, and the donors were mostly white British, with more females than males. Spike-specific TCR depth and breadth grew after two AZD1222 doses. Among AZD1222 vaccinees, only five or six were seropositive at baseline.

The protocol was immunoSEQ multiplex PCR, while the TCRdb copy is restricted to in-frame clones and leaves out a portion. The table records about 120,000 clones, 88% of them present only once. This receptor was identified in an adult in good health. The chain recombines TRBV5-1 with TRBJ2-1; 7 nucleotides line up with TRBD1. Here the sequenced sample was peripheral blood, taken on day 0 of AZD1222 vaccination. As DNA, the CDR3 is TGCGCCAGCAGCTTGGTAGGGGGCTCTTACAATGAGCAGTTCTTC. Translation: CASSLVGGSYNEQFF.